A selection of T cell receptor beta chains follows, all from one sample in a study of blood T cell repertoires in COVID-19. Profiling relied on immunoSEQ multiplex PCR, and the TCRdb table lists in-frame clones only, not all of them. Of almost 100,000 clones in the sample, 86% were seen once. The sequenced material came from peripheral blood. The receptors were sampled from a man between 50 and 59 years old with acute or convalescent COVID-19. CDR3s include the opening cysteine and the closing phenylalanine or tryptophan. The D gene is left open where the match is weak. Part of the rows lack a size; the others show once, few, many or a class for expanded clones.

CDR3nt	CDR3aa	v_gene	j_gene	abundance	d_gene
TGTGCCAGCAGGGGACTCGGCGAAGCTTTCTTT	CASRGLGEAFF	TRBV2	TRBJ1-1	NA	NA
TGTGCCAGCAGCGCCAAGTACAGGGATCGCTATGGCTACACCTTC	CASSAKYRDRYGYTF	TRBV5-6	TRBJ1-2	NA	NA
TGTGCCAGCCTCAGGGGGGTCTCTGGAAACACCATATATTTT	CASLRGVSGNTIYF	TRBV7-9	TRBJ1-3	NA	TRBD1
TGTGCTAGTGGTTTGACCCGGACGTCTGGAGGCACTGAAGCTTTCTTT	CASGLTRTSGGTEAFF	TRBV12-5	TRBJ1-1	NA	NA
TGCGCCAGCAGCTTGGGCGTGGGCGACACCCGCTTC	CASSLGVGDTRF	TRBV5-1	TRBJ1-2	NA	NA
TGTGCCAGCAGCTTGGAGCTAGCGGGAGGCTTCACAGATACGCAGTATTTT	CASSLELAGGFTDTQYF	TRBV5-6	TRBJ2-3	NA	TRBD2
TGTGCCATCCCGGGACAGGGGGCGCGGGGCTACACCTTC	CAIPGQGARGYTF	TRBV27	TRBJ1-2	NA	TRBD1
TGTGCCACCAGTGACTCCAATCAGCCCCAGCATTTT	CATSDSNQPQHF	TRBV24-1	TRBJ1-5	NA	NA
TGTGCCAGCAGTTTAAATGAGGCAGGGGGACAGCCCCAGCATTTT	CASSLNEAGGQPQHF	TRBV27	TRBJ1-5	few	TRBD1
TGTGCCACCAGCAGAGTAGATGGCGAGCAGTACTTC	CATSRVDGEQYF	TRBV15	TRBJ2-7	NA	NA
TGTGCCATTCGGGGTACGGAGGGCATGGTGGCTGAAGCTTTCTTT	CAIRGTEGMVAEAFF	TRBV10-3	TRBJ1-1	NA	NA
TGTGCCAGCAGTGAATGGGGGGGGAGAGGAAACACCATATATTTT	CASSEWGGRGNTIYF	TRBV6-1	TRBJ1-3	NA	NA
TGTGCCAGCAGCCAGACTAGCGGGAGCCACGGGGAGCTGTTTTTT	CASSQTSGSHGELFF	TRBV9	TRBJ2-2	NA	TRBD2
TGCGCCAGCCGTCGTCTGGACAGGGTGGGTTCACCCCTCCACTTT	CASRRLDRVGSPLHF	TRBV10-1	TRBJ1-6	many	TRBD1
TGTGCCAGCGGAACAGGGGGAAACACCGGGGAGCTGTTTTTT	CASGTGGNTGELFF	TRBV27	TRBJ2-2	once	TRBD1
TGCAGCGTCGTCGACAGGGGTTCCTACGAGCAGTACTTC	CSVVDRGSYEQYF	TRBV29-1	TRBJ2-7	NA	TRBD1
TGTGCCAGCAGAAAACAGGGGGGCACTGAAGCTTTCTTT	CASRKQGGTEAFF	TRBV5-6	TRBJ1-1	few	TRBD1
TGTGCCAGCAGCACTCACAGGGGGAGCACCGGGGAGCTGTTTTTT	CASSTHRGSTGELFF	TRBV11-3	TRBJ2-2	NA	TRBD1
TGTGCCAGCAGCGCCTCAGGGAACACTGAAGCTTTCTTT	CASSASGNTEAFF	TRBV9	TRBJ1-1	once	NA
TGTGCCAGCTCCCGCCAGGGGAAAGGTCAGCCCCAGCATTTT	CASSRQGKGQPQHF	TRBV18	TRBJ1-5	NA	NA
TGTGCCAGCAGCCTCCGGACAGGGGGTCTCACTGAAGCTTTCTTT	CASSLRTGGLTEAFF	TRBV5-4	TRBJ1-1	NA	TRBD1
TGTGCCAGCAGCCAAAGACAGGGATTTGGGGAGCTGTTTTTT	CASSQRQGFGELFF	TRBV7-3	TRBJ2-2	NA	TRBD1
TGCGCCAGCAGCTTGGAAGGGGCCCCTTACAATGAGCAGTTCTTC	CASSLEGAPYNEQFF	TRBV5-1	TRBJ2-1	NA	NA
TGTGCCAGTAGTCTCCCGGGACAGGGGGGGACCTACGAGCAGTACTTC	CASSLPGQGGTYEQYF	TRBV19	TRBJ2-7	NA	TRBD1
TGCGCCAGCAGCTTTTGGACAGGGGGCGATGAGCAGTTCTTC	CASSFWTGGDEQFF	TRBV5-1	TRBJ2-1	NA	TRBD1
TGTGCCTGTTCCGGACTAGCGGGAGCAGAGACCCAGTACTTC	CACSGLAGAETQYF	TRBV30	TRBJ2-5	NA	TRBD2
TGTGCCACCAGCGTACAACAGACCGGGGAGCTGTTTTTT	CATSVQQTGELFF	TRBV24-1	TRBJ2-2	NA	NA
TGTGCCAGCAACCCCGGGACTAGGCCCTACAATGAGCAGTTCTTC	CASNPGTRPYNEQFF	TRBV7-9	TRBJ2-1	NA	TRBD2
TGTGCCAGCAGTTTATTTGGGGGGTACTACACAGATACGCAGTATTTT	CASSLFGGYYTDTQYF	TRBV27	TRBJ2-3	NA	NA
TGTGCCAGTAGAAACAGGGGAACGAACACCGGGGAGCTGTTTTTT	CASRNRGTNTGELFF	TRBV19	TRBJ2-2	NA	TRBD1
TGTGCCAGTAGTATGACGGGAAACTATGGCTACACCTTC	CASSMTGNYGYTF	TRBV19	TRBJ1-2	NA	NA
TGTGCCAGTAGTATCGGCAGGACTAGTAGTCGTCTCACGGATACGCAGTATTTT	CASSIGRTSSRLTDTQYF	TRBV19	TRBJ2-3	once	TRBD2
TGCGCCAGCAGTGATGGGCAGAACTACAATGAGCAGTTCTTC	CASSDGQNYNEQFF	TRBV10-2	TRBJ2-1	NA	NA